This T cell receptor beta chain was sequenced during a study of cytomegalovirus exposure and HLA in healthy donors. Points on this clone: The antigen is not known.

It was with 60 Vbeta and 13 Jbeta primers that the PCR ran. Clones were read by immunoSEQ multiplex PCR, and TCRdb kept only the in-frame ones, dropping some. The sample has hundreds of thousands of clones, about 80% seen once. The study, taken as a whole, reports: TCR beta V- and J-gene trimming, according to a later analysis, was linked to a missense DCLRE1C variant.

The germline CDR1 and CDR2 sequences are MNHEY and SMNVEV (reference sequence). The CDR3 covers 15 residues. J lost 1 base, V lost 6 bases, and 5 bases had no gene match. Sequencing was performed on PBMCs. J is TRBJ2-5 and V is TRBV27; the match to TRBD1 covers 10 bases. The receptor was isolated from a man aged 35 to 55 in good health and CMV-seropositive. The CDR3 here is CASSADRGFQETQYF. The CDR3 DNA reads TGTGCCAGCAGCGCGGACAGGGGGTTCCAAGAGACCCAGTACTTC.